This paragraph reports one T cell receptor (delta chain). Its antigen has not been determined. Base qualities are not at hand, and no much larger clone is one base apart. These data are taken from a study of gamma-delta T cells after stem cell transplantation (dated by TCRdb to 2015 to 2016). The protocol used for the library was RT-PCR. This sample was sequenced with an Illumina MiSeq. For TCRdb, the public reads were processed anew by CATT, and duplicate DNA sequences were folded into one row. For this sample there are about 1,600 delta-chain clones; approximately 5.4% appear just once. 45% to 60% of the sample belongs to the ten largest clones. V trim: 3 bases; J trim: 3 bases; unmatched bases: 4. Measured from the cysteine to the phenylalanine, the CDR3 is 15 residues long. Here the CDR3 DNA is all that survives: 45 bases in frame from base 1. In the germline V gene, CDR1 corresponds to GEAIGNYY and CDR2 to EKD.

The TCR was taken from a human donor. It is not recorded whose cells these are; they may come from a transplant donor. The sample taken for sequencing was gamma-delta T cells. The receptor chain draws on TRDV2 and TRDJ1; 12 junctional bases match TRDD3. Here is the DNA: TGTGCCTGTGACGTACTGGGGGATACACCCGATAAACTCATCTTT. Its translation is CACDVLGDTPDKLIF.